This TCR beta chain comes out of a study of CXCR3-negative and CXCR3-positive naive CD8 T cells. Study-wide results and limits: Naive CXCR3-positive cells had TRB CDR3s more hydrophobic than those of CXCR3-negative naive cells.

Comment on this clonotype: Its antigen is unknown.

A CD45RO-CCR7+CD27+CD95- phenotype identified naive CD8+ T cells. With UMI labels, 5' RACE was used to prepare the TRB cDNA libraries. TCRdb re-called the 5' RACE reads, yielding one record per CDR3 amino acid sequence without DNA. The sample totals under 90,000 distinct CDR3 sequences. From germline, CDR1 is SGHRS and CDR2 YFSETQ. The CDR3 extends over 15 amino acids. The source is a human donor in good health. Some clones in this sample may be carry-over from other donors' samples. The specimen was naive CXCR3+ CD8+ T cells from blood. Stated subset: CD45RO-CCR7+CD27+CD95- naive CD8+ T cells expressing CXCR3 (TNR3+). The rearrangement joins TRBV5-1 to TRBJ1-5; TCRdb's D gene call, TRBD1, goes unchecked for lack of DNA. CDR3 region: CASSFKGDRNQPQHF.